This TCR beta chain originates from a study of T-cell reconstitution after alpha-beta-depleted transplantation in children. This CDR3 is 15 amino acids long. The germline V and J ends were trimmed by 6 bases and 4 bases, with 18 bases remaining between them. Germline V gives CDR1 SEHNR, CDR2 FQNEAQ (reference sequence). This clonotype turned up a few times. The TCRbeta library was prepared with unique molecular identifiers. TCRdb passed the PCR reads through MiXCR, listing each CDR3 protein once. The table shows approximately 350,000 distinct CDR3 sequences, with 10% occurring only once. The chain combines TRBV7-9 with TRBJ1-2, with D possibly matching TRBD1 (6 bases). Here the sequenced sample was PBMCs from the stem cell graft donor, taken from the stem cell graft. The sequence derives from a human donor who donated a stem cell graft to a child with acute lymphoblastic leukemia. In nucleotides, the CDR3 is TGTGCCAGCAGTCACAAGGGGGAACTGAGCTATGGCTACACCTTC. Translated: CASSHKGELSYGYTF.